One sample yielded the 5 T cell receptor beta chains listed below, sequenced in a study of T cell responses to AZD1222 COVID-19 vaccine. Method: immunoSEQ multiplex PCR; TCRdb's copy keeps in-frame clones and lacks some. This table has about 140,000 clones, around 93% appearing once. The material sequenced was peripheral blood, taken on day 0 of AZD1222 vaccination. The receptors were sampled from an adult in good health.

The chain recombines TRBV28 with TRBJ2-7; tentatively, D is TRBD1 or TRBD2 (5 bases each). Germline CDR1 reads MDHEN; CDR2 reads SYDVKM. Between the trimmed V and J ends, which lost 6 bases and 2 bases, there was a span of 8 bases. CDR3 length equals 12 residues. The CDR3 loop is CASRGRTYEQYF. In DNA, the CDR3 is TGTGCCAGCAGGGGACGGACCTACGAGCAGTACTTC.

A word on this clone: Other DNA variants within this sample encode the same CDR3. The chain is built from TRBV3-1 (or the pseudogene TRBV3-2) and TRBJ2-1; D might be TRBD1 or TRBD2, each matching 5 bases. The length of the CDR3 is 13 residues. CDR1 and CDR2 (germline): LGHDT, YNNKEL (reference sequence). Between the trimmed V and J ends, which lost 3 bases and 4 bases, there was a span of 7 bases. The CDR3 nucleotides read TGTGCCAGCAGCCAGGGACCATACAATGAGCAGTTCTTC. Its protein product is CASSQGPYNEQFF.

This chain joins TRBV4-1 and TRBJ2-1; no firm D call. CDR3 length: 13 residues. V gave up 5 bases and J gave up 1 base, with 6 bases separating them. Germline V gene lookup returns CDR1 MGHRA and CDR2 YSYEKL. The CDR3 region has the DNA TGCGCCAGCAGCAGGGATTCCTACAATGAGCAGTTCTTC. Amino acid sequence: CASSRDSYNEQFF.

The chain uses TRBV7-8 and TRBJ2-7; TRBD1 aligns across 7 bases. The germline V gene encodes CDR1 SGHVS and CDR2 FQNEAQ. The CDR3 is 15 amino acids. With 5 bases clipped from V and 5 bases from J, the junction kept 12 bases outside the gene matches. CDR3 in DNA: TGTGCCAGCAGCAGACAAAGGACAGGATTGGACGAGCAGTACTTC. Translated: CASSRQRTGLDEQYF.

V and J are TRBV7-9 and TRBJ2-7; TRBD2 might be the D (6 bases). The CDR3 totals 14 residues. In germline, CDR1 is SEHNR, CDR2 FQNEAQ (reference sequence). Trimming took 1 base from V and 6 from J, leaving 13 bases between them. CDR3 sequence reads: CASSLDWDGGEQYF. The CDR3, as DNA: TGTGCCAGCAGCTTAGACTGGGACGGGGGCGAGCAGTACTTC.